Included here is one T cell receptor beta chain sequence, with context. The assay was immunoSEQ multiplex PCR, and TCRdb's table has in-frame clones only and misses some. The repertoire holds some 170,000 clones, with approximately 86% as singletons. Germline CDR1 is ENHRY and CDR2 is SYGVKD. With V trimmed by 6 bases and J by 9 bases, 10 bases remained unmatched. There are 14 residues in the CDR3. This sample stems from a study of cytomegalovirus exposure and HLA in healthy donors. The chain joins TRBV10-3 to TRBJ2-1; 8 bases match TRBD2. The sequence was obtained from a young man in good health and CMV-seropositive. Sample: PBMCs. The CDR3 region is CAIRGTSMSGEQFF. The CDR3, as DNA: TGTGCCATCAGGGGGACTAGTATGTCCGGTGAGCAGTTCTTC.